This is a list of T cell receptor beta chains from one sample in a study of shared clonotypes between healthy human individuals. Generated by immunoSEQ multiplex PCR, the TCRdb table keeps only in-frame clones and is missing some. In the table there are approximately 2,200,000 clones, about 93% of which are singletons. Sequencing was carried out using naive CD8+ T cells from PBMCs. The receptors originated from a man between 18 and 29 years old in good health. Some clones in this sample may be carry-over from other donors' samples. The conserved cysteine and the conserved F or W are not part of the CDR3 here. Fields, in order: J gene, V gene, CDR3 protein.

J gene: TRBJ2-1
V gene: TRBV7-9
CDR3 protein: ASSPRGGSSYNEQF

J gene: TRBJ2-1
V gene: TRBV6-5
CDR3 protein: ASSYGGNSYNEQF

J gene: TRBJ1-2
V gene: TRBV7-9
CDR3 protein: ASSARGQGYYGYT

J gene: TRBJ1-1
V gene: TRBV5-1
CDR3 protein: ASSLEDRMNTEAF

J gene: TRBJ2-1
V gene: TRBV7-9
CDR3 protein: ASSLGHEQF

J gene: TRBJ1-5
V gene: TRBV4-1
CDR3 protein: ASSPQQAHSNQPQH

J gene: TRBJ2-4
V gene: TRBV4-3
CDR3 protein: ASSQARQKITPGTKNIQY

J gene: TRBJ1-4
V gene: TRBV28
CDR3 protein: ASRPINPGQREKLF

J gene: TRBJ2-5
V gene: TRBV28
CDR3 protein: ASSFIVGGQETQY

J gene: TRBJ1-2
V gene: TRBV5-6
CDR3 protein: ASTLLGTAFDGYT

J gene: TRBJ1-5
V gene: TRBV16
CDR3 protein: ASSQGGVVSNQPQH

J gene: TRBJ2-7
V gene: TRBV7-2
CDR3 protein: ASSHSGTGEQY

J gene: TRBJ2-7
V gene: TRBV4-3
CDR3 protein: ASSQDKFFPYEQY

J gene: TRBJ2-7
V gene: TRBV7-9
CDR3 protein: ASSLGAGIEQY

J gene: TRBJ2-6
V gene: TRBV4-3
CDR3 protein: ASSQSSFSGANVLT

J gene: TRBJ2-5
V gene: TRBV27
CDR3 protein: ASSPSSGEKQETQY

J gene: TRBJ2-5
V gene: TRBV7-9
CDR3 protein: ASSQVYGGETQY

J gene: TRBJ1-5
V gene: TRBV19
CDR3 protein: ASMMASNQPQH

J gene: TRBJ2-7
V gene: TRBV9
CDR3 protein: ASSVTLSGPTYEQY

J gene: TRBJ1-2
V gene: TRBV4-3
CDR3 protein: ASSQSRVWVGSYGYT

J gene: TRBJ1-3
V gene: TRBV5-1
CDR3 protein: ASSKDRGSGNTIY

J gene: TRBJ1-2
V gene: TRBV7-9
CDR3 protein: ASSFPLGANYGYT

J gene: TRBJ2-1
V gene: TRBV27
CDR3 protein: ASSFTVWSDEQF

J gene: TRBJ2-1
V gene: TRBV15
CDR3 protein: ATSRTLAGVLGHEQF

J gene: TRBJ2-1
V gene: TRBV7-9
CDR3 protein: ASSASGVSYNEQF

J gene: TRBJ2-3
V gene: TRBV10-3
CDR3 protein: AISLTSLEEDTQY

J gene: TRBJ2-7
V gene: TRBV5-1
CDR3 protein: ASSWPGQGAFSTYEQY

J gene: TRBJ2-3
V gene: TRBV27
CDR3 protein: AAGVAGSDTQY

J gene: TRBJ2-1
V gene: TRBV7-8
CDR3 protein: ASSSGLAANNEQF

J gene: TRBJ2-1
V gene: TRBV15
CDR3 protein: ATAPGPSYNEQF

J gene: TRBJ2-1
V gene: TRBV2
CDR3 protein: TSLEGPSYNEQF

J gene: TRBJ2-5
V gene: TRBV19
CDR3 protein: ASSIVAWADQY

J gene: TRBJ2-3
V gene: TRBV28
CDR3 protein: ASSLTPGTILSDTQY

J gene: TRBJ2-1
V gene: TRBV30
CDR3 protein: AWGLGRSYNEQF

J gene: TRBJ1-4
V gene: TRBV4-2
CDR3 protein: ASSQNPVGEKLF

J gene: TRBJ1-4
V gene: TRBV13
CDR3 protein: ASSIRGPREKLF

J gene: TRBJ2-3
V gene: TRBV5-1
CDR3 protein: ASSRTSRDTQY

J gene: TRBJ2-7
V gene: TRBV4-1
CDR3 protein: ASSQDSSDLSYEQY

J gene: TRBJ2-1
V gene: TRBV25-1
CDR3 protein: ASSVLAGLFLEQF

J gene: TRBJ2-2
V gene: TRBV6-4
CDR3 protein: ASSGYTGELF

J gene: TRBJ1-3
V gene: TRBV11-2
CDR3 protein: ASSSGLGSGNTIY

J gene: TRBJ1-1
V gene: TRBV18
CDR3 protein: ASSPLGTGVTEAF

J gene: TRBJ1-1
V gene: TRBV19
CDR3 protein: ASSLGGSVEAF

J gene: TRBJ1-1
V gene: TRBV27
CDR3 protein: ASSLFRLNTEAF

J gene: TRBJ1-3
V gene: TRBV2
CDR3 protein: ASSEVGESSGNTIY

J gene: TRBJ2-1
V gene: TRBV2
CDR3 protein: ASSRVTLGRNEQF

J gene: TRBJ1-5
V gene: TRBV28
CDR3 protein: ASSFRLSNQPQH

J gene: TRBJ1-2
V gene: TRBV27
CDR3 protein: ASSLNRGRDGYT

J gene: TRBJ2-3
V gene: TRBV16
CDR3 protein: ASSQSGTDTQY

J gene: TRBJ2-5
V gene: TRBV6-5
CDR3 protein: ASSNSGLPTETQY

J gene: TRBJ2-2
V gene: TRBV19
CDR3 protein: ATGGPGELF

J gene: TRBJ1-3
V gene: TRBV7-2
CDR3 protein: ASSLAETWPGGNTIY

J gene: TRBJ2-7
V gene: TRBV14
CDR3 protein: ASSQGDRDSYEQY

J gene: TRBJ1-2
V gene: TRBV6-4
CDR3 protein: ASSEAGRDFYGYT

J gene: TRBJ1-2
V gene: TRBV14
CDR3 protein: ASSQRKTGGADYGYT

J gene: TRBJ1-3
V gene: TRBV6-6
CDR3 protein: ASRPGTEDTIY

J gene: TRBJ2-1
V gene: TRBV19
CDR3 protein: ATNSWGYNEQF

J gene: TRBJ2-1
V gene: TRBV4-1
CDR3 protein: ASSQDYGRLVQDEQF

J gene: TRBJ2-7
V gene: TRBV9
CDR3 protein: ASSVEQGNSYEQY